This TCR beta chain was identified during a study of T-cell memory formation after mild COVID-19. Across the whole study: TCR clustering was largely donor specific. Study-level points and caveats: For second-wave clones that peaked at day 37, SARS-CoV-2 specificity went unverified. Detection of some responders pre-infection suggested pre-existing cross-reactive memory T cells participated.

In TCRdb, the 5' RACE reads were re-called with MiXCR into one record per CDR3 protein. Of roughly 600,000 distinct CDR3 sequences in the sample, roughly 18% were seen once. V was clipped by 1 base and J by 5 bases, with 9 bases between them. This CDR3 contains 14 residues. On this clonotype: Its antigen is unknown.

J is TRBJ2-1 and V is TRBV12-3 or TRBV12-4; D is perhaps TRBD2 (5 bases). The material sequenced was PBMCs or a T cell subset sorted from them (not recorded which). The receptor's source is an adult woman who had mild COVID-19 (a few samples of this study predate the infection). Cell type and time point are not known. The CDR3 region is CASSLGTQNNEQFF. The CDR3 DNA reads TGTGCCAGCAGTTTAGGGACTCAAAACAATGAGCAGTTCTTC.